What follows are 9 T cell receptor beta chains derived from one specimen sequenced in a study of shared clonotypes between healthy human individuals. CD8 cells classed as naive were CD45RO-negative and positively selected for CCR7, excluding terminally differentiated effector memory CD45RA+ cells. TCRdb's copy holds only in-frame clones and misses some; the assay was immunoSEQ multiplex PCR. The table lists approximately 1.9 million clones, approximately 92% of them singletons. The sequencing input was naive CD8+ T cells from PBMCs. These receptors were taken from a man between 18 and 35 years old in good health. Some clones in this sample may be carry-over from other donors' samples.

The rearrangement uses TRBV11-2 and TRBJ2-7, with D maybe TRBD1 (6 bases). The V end lost 3 bases, the J end lost 0 bases, and 6 bases lay between the germline ends. Germline V gene sequence: CDR1 SGHAT, CDR2 FQNNGV. The CDR3 is made up of 13 amino acids. The CDR3 bases are TGTGCCAGCAGCTTCAGGGGCTCCTACGAGCAGTACTTC. It codes for CASSFRGSYEQYF.

This chain links TRBV28 with TRBJ1-2; a weak D match, TRBD1 (6 bases). V was shortened by 6 bases and J by 14 bases, with 19 bases between the two germline ends. Per the germline V gene, CDR1 is MDHEN and CDR2 is SYDVKM. CDR3 length: 12 residues. As DNA, the CDR3 is TGTGCCAGCAGGGAACTAGGGGGGCAGACGACCTTC. Encoded protein: CASRELGGQTTF.

V and J are TRBV13 and TRBJ2-2; no firm D call. Per germline, CDR1 PRHDT and CDR2 FYEKMQ (reference sequence). The CDR3 covers 13 residues. Trimming took 4 bases from V and 8 from J, leaving 11 bases between them. CDR3 DNA sequence: TGTGCCAGCAGCTCGACGGAATGGGGGGAGCTGTTTTTT. Translating gives CASSSTEWGELFF.

The V call is TRBV28, the J call TRBJ2-7; 7 bases agree with TRBD2. Trimming took 5 bases from V and 7 from J; bases not matched to a gene: 17. This CDR3 contains 16 residues. Germline assignment: CDR1 MDHEN and CDR2 SYDVKM. The CDR3 nucleotides read TGTGCCAGCAGTACCCCGGGGCTAGCGGAGGCGGGGGAGCAGTACTTC. Translating gives CASSTPGLAEAGEQYF. Variable domain in full (rest from reference TRBV28 and TRBJ2-7): DVKVTQSSRYLVKRTGEKVFLECVQDMDHENMFWYRQDPGLGLRLIYFSYDVKMKEKGDIPEGYSVSREKKERFSLILESASTNQTSMYLCASSTPGLAEAGEQYFGPGTRLTVT.

The chain carries TRBV28 and TRBJ1-2; D is unclear. Trimming pared 6 bases from V and 7 bases from J, leaving 12 bases between. Germline V gene data show CDR1 as MDHEN and CDR2 as SYDVKM. The length of the CDR3 is 12 residues. The CDR3, as DNA: TGTGCCAGCAGCCCGCTTTTTGTTGGCTACACCTTC. Translated: CASSPLFVGYTF.

V and J are TRBV7-2 and TRBJ1-3; D may be TRBD1 (6 bases). V lost 1 base, J lost 2 bases, and 15 bases lay in between. There are 17 residues in the CDR3. The germline V gene encodes CDR1 SGHTA and CDR2 FQGNSA. The CDR3 protein is CASSLGSEQGPGNTIYF. Written as DNA, the CDR3 is TGTGCCAGCAGCTTAGGGAGTGAACAGGGACCTGGAAACACCATATATTTT. The complete variable domain, with remaining parts taken from reference TRBV7-2 and TRBJ1-3, reads GAGVSQSPSNKVTEKGKDVELRCDPISGHTALYWYRQSLGQGLEFLIYFQGNSAPDKSGLPSDRFSAERTGGSVSTLTIQRTQQEDSAVYLCASSLGSEQGPGNTIYFGEGSWLTVV.

The sample holds a few counts of this clone. The same CDR3 also results from other DNA sequences found in this sample. The chain couples TRBV7-9 to TRBJ1-1; the D is unclear. V dropped 0 bases and J dropped 1 base, with 6 bases sitting between them. The CDR3 covers 14 residues. Germline V gives CDR1 SEHNR, CDR2 FQNEAQ (reference sequence). The CDR3 DNA is TGTGCCAGCAGCTTAGCTGACCCGAACACTGAAGCTTTCTTT. Translation gives CASSLADPNTEAFF.

V gene TRBV15 combines with J gene TRBJ2-3; D unresolved. Trimming took off 6 bases at V and 0 bases at J, with 13 bases between the two ends. The CDR3 spans 15 residues. In germline, CDR1 is LNHNV, CDR2 YYDKDF (reference sequence). The CDR3 DNA follows: TGTGCCACCAGATCAAATATGCTAAGCACAGATACGCAGTATTTT. Amino acids: CATRSNMLSTDTQYF.

V usage is TRBV28 and J usage is TRBJ2-7; unclear D gene. V gave up 4 bases and J gave up 1 base, with 11 bases separating them. CDR3 size: 14 residues. In germline, CDR1 is MDHEN, CDR2 SYDVKM. CDR3 coding DNA: TGTGCCAGCAGTTCGGTAATCGTTTCCTACGAGCAGTACTTC. Amino acid sequence: CASSSVIVSYEQYF.